This T cell receptor beta chain comes out of a study of OX40 agonist ivuxolimab in advanced cancers. TCRdb's table, derived via immunoSEQ multiplex PCR, lists solely in-frame clones and lacks some. The sample lists 80,000 to 85,000 clones, approximately 86% seen once, with 6.5% in the top ten. V lost 6 bases to trimming and J lost 2 bases, with 10 bases between them. The CDR3 contains 13 residues. Germline CDR1 is SEHNR and CDR2 is FQNEAQ (reference sequence). This sample comprised CD4+ or CD8+ T cells sorted from blood, obtained in a trial of the OX40 agonist ivuxolimab. This clonotype was sampled from an adult with an advanced solid tumor such as melanoma, head and neck, liver or kidney cancer. The chain carries TRBV7-9 and TRBJ1-1; the D is unclear. This chain's CDR3 is CASRAMSNTEAFF. The CDR3 bases are TGTGCCAGCAGAGCGATGAGTAACACTGAAGCTTTCTTT.